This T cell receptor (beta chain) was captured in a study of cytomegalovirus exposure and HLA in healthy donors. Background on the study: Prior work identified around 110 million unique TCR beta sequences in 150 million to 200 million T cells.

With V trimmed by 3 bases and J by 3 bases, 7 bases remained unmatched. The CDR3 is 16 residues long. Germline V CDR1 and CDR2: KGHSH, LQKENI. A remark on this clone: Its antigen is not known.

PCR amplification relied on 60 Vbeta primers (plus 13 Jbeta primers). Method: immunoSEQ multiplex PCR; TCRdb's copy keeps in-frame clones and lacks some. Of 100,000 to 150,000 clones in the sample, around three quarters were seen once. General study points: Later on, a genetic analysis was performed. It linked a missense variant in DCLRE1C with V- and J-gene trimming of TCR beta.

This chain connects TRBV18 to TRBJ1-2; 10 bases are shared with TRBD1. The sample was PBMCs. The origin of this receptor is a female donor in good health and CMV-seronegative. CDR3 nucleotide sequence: TGTGCCAGCTCACCCTTCCGGGACAGGGGTCACTATGGCTACACCTTC. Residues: CASSPFRDRGHYGYTF.